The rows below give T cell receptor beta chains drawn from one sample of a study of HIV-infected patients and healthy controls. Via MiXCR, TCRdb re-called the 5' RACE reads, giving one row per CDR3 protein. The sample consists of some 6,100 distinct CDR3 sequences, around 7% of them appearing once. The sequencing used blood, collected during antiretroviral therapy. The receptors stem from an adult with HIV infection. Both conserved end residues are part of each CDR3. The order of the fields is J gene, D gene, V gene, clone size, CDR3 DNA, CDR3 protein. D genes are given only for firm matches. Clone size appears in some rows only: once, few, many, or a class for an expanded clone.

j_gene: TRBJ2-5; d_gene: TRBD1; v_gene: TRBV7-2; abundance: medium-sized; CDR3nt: TGTGCCAGCAGCTTAATTCCGGGACAGGGACAAGAGACCCAGTACTTC; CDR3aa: CASSLIPGQGQETQYF
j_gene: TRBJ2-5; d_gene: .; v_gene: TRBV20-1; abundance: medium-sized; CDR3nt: TGCAGTGCTCAGGTGGCCACGTACCAAGAGACCCAGTACTTC; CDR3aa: CSAQVATYQETQYF
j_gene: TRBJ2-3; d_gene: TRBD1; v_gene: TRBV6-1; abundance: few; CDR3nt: TGTGCCAGCAGTGACGGGGCAGGGGGCAGAGATACGCAGTATTTT; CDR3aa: CASSDGAGGRDTQYF
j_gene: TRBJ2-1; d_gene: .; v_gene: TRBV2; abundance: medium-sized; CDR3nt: TGTGCCAGCAATCAGGCAGGGGGGGCTACTGAGCAGTTCTTC; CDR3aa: CASNQAGGATEQFF
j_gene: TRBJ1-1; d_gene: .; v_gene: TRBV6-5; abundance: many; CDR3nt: TGTGCCAGCAGTTACACGGGACCAGCTGAGGAAGCTTTCTTT; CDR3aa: CASSYTGPAEEAFF
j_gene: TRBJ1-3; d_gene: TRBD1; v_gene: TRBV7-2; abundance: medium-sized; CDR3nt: TGTGCCAGCAGCTTAGGGTCTGGGGGGGGACAGGGCGAACCACTCTCTGGAAACACCATATATTTT; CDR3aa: CASSLGSGGGQGEPLSGNTIYF
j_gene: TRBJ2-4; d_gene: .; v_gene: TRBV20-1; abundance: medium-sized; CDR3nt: TGCAGTGCTAGTCTCCAAAAGACCAGCAGAACCATTCAGTACTTC; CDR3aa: CSASLQKTSRTIQYF
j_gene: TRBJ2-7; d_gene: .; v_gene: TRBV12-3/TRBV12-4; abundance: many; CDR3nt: TGTGCCAGCAGTCCCGAGATAAGGTACGAGCAGTACTTC; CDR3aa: CASSPEIRYEQYF
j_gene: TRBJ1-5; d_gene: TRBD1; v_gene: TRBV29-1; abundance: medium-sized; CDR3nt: TGCAGCGCCAAAGGGACAGGGAAGGAACAGCCCCAGCATTTT; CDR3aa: CSAKGTGKEQPQHF
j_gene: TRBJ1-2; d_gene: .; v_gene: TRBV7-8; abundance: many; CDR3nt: TGTGCCAGCAGCTTAGCCCACGGTTCGTATGGCTACACCTTC; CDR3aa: CASSLAHGSYGYTF
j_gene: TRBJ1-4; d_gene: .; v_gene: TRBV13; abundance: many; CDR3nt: TGTGCCAGCAGTATAGGGGGGACCGAGCATGAAAAACTGTTTTTT; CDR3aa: CASSIGGTEHEKLFF
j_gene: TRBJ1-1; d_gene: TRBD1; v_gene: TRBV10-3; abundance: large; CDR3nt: TGTGCCATCAGTGCAGGACAGGGTACGAATGAAGCTTTCTTT; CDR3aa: CAISAGQGTNEAFF
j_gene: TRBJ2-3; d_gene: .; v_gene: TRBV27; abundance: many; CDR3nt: TGTGCCAGCAGTTTCACGAGGGGGGGGGCAGATACGCAGTATTTT; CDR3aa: CASSFTRGGADTQYF
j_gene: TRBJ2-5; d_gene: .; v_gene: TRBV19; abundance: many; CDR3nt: TGTGCCAGTAGTACTATATTCGAGCGCCAAGAGACCCAGTACTTC; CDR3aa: CASSTIFERQETQYF
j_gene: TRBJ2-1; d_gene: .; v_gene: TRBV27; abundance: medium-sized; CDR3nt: TGTGCCAGCAGTTTACGGGGGAGCTCCTACAATGAGCAGTTCTTC; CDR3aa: CASSLRGSSYNEQFF
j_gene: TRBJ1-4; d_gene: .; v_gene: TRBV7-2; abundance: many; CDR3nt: TGTGCCAGCAGCATTGGGGGATCGACTAATGAAAAACTGTTTTTT; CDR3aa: CASSIGGSTNEKLFF
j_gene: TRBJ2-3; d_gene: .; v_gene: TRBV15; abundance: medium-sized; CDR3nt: TGTGCCACCAGCAGAGATCCGGGGGGCTTCACAGATACGCAGTATTTT; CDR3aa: CATSRDPGGFTDTQYF
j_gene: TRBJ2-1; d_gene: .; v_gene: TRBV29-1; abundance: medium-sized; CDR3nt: TGCAGCGTTGAACTCGCAGAGCAGTTCTTC; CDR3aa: CSVELAEQFF
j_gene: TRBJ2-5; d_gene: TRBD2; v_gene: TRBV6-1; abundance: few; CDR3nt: TGTGCCAGCACTATAGGACTAGCGGGGGTAGAGACCCAGTACTTC; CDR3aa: CASTIGLAGVETQYF
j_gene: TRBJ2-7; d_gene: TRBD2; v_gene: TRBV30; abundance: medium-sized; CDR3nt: TGTGCCTGGAGTGTACCGGGACTAGAAGAGCAGTACTTC; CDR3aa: CAWSVPGLEEQYF
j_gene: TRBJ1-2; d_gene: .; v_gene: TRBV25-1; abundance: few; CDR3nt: TGTGCCAGCAGTGAATATGACAGGTTGGATGGCTACACCTTC; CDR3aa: CASSEYDRLDGYTF
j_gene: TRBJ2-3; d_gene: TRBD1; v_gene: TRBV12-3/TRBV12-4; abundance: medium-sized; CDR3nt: TGTGCCAGCAGTTTGACAGGGACCTACAGCACAGATACGCAGTATTTT; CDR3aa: CASSLTGTYSTDTQYF
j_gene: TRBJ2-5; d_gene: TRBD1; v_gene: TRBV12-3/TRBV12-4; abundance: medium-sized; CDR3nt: TGTGCCAGCAGTCCCCGGGACAGGGGAGAGACCCAGTACTTC; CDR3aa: CASSPRDRGETQYF
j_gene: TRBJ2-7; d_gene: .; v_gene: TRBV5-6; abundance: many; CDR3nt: TGTGCCAGCAGTTGGAGCTCCTACGAGCAGTACTTC; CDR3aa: CASSWSSYEQYF
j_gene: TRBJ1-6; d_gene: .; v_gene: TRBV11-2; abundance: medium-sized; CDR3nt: TGTGCCAGCAGCCCAATAGGGAAAATCGGTGTTTACAATTCACCCCTCCACTTT; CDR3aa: CASSPIGKIGVYNSPLHF
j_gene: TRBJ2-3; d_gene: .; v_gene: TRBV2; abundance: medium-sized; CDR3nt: TGTGCCAGCAGTGAGGGGACTGTAACTAGCACAGATACGCAGTATTTT; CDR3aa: CASSEGTVTSTDTQYF
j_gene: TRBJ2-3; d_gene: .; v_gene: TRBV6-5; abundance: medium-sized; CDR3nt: TGTGCCAGCAGCCCCGGGACTTCCCTTATTACAGATACGCAGTATTTT; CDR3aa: CASSPGTSLITDTQYF
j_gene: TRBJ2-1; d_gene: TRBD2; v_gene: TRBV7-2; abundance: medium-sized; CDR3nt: TGTGCCAGCAGCCCGAGCGGGAGTATCGGTGAGCAGTTCTTC; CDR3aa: CASSPSGSIGEQFF
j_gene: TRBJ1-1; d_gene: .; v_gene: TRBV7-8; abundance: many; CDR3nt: TGTGCCAGCAGCTCCTTACACCATGACACTGAAGCTTTCTTT; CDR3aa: CASSSLHHDTEAFF
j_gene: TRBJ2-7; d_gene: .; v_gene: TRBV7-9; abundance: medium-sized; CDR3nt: TGTGCCAGCAGCTTAGTAACCTACGAGCAGTACTTC; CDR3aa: CASSLVTYEQYF
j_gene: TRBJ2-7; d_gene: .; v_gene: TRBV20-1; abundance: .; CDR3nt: TGCAGTTTCCTTGGGACAATCTCCTACGAGCAGTACTTC; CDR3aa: CSFLGTISYEQYF
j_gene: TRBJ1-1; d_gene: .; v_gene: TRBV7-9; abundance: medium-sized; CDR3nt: TGTGCCAGCAGCGAAATGACGCTTTCCTTGGCTGAAGCTTTCTTT; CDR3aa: CASSEMTLSLAEAFF
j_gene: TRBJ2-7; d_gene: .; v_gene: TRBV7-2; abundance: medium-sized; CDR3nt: TGTGCCAGCAGCTCCCTCACGAGCTCCTACGAGCAGTACTTC; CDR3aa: CASSSLTSSYEQYF
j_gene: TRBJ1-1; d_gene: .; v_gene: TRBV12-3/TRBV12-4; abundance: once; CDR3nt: TGTGCCAGCAGCCCCGGGGAGTCAGATCTCGACACTGAAGCTTTCTTT; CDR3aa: CASSPGESDLDTEAFF
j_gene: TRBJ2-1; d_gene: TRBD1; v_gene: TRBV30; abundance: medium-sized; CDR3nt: TGTGCCTGGAGTTCCGGGACAGGGTGGAATGAGCAGTTCTTC; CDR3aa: CAWSSGTGWNEQFF
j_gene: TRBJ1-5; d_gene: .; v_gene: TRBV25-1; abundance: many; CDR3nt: TGTGCCAGCAGTCCGGCAAATGGCAATCAGCCCCAGCATTTT; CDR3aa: CASSPANGNQPQHF
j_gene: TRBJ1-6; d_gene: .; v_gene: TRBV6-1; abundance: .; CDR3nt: TGTGCCAGTCAGGGGTCTAGAAATTCACCCCTCCACTTT; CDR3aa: CASQGSRNSPLHF
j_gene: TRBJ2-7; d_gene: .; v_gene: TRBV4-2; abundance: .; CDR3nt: TGTGCCAGCAGCCAAGGCGGTAGCTCCTACGAGCAGTACTTC; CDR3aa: CASSQGGSSYEQYF
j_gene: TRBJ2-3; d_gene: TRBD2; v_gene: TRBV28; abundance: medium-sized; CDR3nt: TGTGCCAGCAGTTTTCCGACTAGCGATGTCACAGATACGCAGTATTTT; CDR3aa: CASSFPTSDVTDTQYF
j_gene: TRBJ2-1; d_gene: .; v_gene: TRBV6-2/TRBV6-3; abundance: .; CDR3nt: TGTGCCAGCGGCTATGGGGAGTACGAGCAGTTCTTC; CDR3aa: CASGYGEYEQFF
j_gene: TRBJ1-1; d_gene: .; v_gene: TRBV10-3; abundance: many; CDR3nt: TGTGCCATCAGTGACGAGGGGGATCCTGAAGCTTTCTTT; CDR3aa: CAISDEGDPEAFF
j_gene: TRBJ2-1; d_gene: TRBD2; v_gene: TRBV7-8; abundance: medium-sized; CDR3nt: TGTGCCAGCAGCTTAGGACTAGCGTATGAGCAGTTCTTC; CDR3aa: CASSLGLAYEQFF
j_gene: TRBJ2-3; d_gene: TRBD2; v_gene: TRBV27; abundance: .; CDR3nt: TGTGCCAGCAGTTCGAGGACTAGCGGGAGGACAGATACGCAGTATTTT; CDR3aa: CASSSRTSGRTDTQYF
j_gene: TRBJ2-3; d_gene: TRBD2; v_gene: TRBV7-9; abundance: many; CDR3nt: TGTGCCAGCAGCTTCGGGCCTAGCGGGGCGGCAGATACGCAGTATTTT; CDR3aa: CASSFGPSGAADTQYF
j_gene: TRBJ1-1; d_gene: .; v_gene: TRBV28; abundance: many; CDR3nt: TGTGCCAGCATCGGTCGGTATTGGACAGAAGCTTTCTTT; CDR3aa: CASIGRYWTEAFF
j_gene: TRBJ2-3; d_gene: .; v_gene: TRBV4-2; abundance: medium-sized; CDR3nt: TGTGCCAGCAGCCAAGATGGCTACACAGATACGCAGTATTTT; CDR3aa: CASSQDGYTDTQYF
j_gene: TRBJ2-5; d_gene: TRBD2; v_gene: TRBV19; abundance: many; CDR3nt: TGTGCCAGTAGTGACGGACTAGCGAGGGAGACCCAGTACTTC; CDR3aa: CASSDGLARETQYF
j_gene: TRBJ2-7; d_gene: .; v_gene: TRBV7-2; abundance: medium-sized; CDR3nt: TGTGCCAGCAGCTTAGCCTCGGCCGAGCAGTACTTC; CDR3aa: CASSLASAEQYF
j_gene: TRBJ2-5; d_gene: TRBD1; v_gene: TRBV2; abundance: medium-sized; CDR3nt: TGTGCCAGCAGTGCCGGGACAGGGGGCCGAGAGACCCAGTACTTC; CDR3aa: CASSAGTGGRETQYF
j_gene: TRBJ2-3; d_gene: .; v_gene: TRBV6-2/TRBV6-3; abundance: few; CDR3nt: TGTGCCAGCAGTTACGAGATCGACCAGAGGGCAGATACGCAGTATTTT; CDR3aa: CASSYEIDQRADTQYF
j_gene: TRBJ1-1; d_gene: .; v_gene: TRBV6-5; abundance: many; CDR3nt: TGTGCCAGCAAGAGGAACACTGAAGCTTTCTTT; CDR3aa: CASKRNTEAFF
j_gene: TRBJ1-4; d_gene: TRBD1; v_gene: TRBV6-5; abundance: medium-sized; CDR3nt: TGTGCCAGCAGTTCGGACAGGGGGTACGGAAAACTGTTTTTT; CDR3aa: CASSSDRGYGKLFF
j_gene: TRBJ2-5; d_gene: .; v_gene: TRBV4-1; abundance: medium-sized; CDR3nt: TGCGCCAGCAGCCGGGTGGACGGAGAGACCCAGTACTTC; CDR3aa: CASSRVDGETQYF
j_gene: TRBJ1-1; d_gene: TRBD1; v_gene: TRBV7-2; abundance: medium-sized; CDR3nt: TGTGCCAGCAGCCTGGGGGACAGGGAGTATAGGAACACTGAAGCTTTCTTT; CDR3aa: CASSLGDREYRNTEAFF
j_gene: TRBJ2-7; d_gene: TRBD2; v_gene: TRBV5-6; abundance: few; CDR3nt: TGTGCCAGCAGCTTGATGCGGGAGGTGCAGTACTTC; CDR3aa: CASSLMREVQYF
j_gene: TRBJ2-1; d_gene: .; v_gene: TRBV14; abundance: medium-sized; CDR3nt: TGTGCCAGCAGCCAAGAGGGTGGCGGAATTGAGCAGTTCTTC; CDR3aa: CASSQEGGGIEQFF
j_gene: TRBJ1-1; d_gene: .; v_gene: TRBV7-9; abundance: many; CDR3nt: TGTGCCAGCAGCTTCTCATTAAACACTGAAGCTTTCTTT; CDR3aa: CASSFSLNTEAFF
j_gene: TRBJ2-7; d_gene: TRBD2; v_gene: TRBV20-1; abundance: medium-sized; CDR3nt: TGCAGTGCTAGAGGGACTAGCGGGTTAAACTACGAGCAGTACTTC; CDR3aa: CSARGTSGLNYEQYF
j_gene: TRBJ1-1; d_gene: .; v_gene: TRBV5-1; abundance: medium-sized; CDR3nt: TGCGCCAGCAGCTTGTCCGGGGAGAACACTGAAGCTTTCTTT; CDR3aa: CASSLSGENTEAFF